This TCR beta chain originates from a study of blood T cell repertoires in COVID-19. In the study overall: From the United States, Italy and Spain came samples of acute and convalescent COVID-19. T cells, B-cell-depleted T cells, or PBMCs provided the cDNA or gDNA that served as material.

Per the original data handling: Amplification with reference gene primers provided the estimates of nucleated cell counts. The data were produced by immunoSEQ multiplex PCR, yet TCRdb's version contains in-frame clones alone and is incomplete. The V and J calls and clone size come from that table; D and trimming were worked out from the DNA. The table has 85,000 to 100,000 clones, 79% seen once; the top ten hold around 18%. Germline values: CDR1 SGHNT, CDR2 YYREEE (reference sequence). V was clipped by 0 bases and J by 7 bases; unmatched bases: 7. CDR3 length: 16 residues. The receptor was isolated from a woman aged 80 or over with active or convalescent COVID-19. The rearrangement joins TRBV5-4 to TRBJ2-1; 10 positions match TRBD2. Input material: peripheral blood. CDR3 sequence reads: CASSLEAASGSNEQFF. The CDR3 nucleotides are TGTGCCAGCAGCTTGGAGGCGGCTAGCGGGAGTAATGAGCAGTTCTTC.